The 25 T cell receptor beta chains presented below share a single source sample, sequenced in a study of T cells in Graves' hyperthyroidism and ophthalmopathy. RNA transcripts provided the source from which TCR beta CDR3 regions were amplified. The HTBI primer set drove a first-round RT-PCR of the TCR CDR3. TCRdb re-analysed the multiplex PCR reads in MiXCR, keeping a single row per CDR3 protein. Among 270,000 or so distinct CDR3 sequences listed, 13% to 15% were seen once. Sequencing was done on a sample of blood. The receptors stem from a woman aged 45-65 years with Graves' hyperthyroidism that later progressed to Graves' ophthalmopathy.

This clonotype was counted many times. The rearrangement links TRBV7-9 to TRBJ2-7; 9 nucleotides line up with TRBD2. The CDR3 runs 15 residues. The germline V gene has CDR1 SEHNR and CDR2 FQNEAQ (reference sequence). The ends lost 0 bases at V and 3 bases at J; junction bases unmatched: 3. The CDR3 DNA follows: TGTGCCAGCAGCTTAGCTAGCGGGGGCAACTACGAGCAGTACTTC. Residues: CASSLASGGNYEQYF.

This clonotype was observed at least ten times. CDR3 protein: CASSSDRVQETQYF. As DNA, the CDR3 is TGTGCCAGCAGCTCCGACAGGGTCCAAGAGACCCAGTACTTC. The V and J genes are TRBV13 and TRBJ2-5; 7 bases are a match to TRBD1. The CDR3 is 14 amino acids. Germline V gene data show CDR1 as PRHDT and CDR2 as FYEKMQ (reference sequence). Trimming at V came to 4 bases and at J to 1 base, leaving 3 bases not matched to a gene.

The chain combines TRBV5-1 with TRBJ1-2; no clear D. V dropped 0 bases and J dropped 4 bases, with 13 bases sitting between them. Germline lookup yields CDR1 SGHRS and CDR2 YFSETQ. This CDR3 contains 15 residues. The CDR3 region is CASSLVEPALYGYTF. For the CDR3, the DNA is TGCGCCAGCAGCTTGGTTGAGCCGGCACTCTATGGCTACACCTTC.

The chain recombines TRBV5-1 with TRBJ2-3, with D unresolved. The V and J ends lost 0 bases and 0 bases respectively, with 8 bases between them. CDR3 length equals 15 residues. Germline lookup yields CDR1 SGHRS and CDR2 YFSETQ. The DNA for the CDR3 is TGCGCCAGCAGCTTGGAGTCGAGGAGCACAGATACGCAGTATTTT. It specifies CASSLESRSTDTQYF.

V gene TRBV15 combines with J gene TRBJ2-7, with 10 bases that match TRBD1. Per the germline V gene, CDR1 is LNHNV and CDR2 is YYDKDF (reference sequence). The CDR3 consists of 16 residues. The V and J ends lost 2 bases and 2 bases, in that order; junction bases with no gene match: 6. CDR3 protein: CATSRTGQGFAYEQYF. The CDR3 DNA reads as TGTGCCACCAGCAGAACGGGACAGGGGTTCGCCTACGAGCAGTACTTC.

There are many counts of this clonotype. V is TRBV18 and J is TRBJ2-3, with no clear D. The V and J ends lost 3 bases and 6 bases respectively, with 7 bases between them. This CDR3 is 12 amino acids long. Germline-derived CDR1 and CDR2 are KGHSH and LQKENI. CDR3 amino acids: CASSPPVDTQYF. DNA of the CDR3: TGTGCCAGCTCACCCCCTGTGGATACGCAGTATTTT.

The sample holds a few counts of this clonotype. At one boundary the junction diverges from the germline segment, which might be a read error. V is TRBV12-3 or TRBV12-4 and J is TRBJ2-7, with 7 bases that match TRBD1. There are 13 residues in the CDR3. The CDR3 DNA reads TGTGCCAGCAGTCGGGGACAGCACTACGAGCAGTGCTTC. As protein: CASSRGQHYEQCF.

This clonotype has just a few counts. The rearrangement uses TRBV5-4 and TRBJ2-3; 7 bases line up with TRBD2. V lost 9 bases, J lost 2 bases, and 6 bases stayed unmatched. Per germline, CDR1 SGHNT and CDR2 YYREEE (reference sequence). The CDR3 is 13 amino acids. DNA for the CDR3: TGTGCCATACCGCGGGGGAACACAGATACGCAGTATTTT. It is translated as CAIPRGNTDTQYF. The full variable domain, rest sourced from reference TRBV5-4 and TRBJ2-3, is ETGVTQSPTHLIKTRGQQVTLRCSSQSGHNTVSWYQQALGQGPQFIFQYYREEENGRGNFPPRFSGLQFPNYSSELNVNALELDDSALYLCAIPRGNTDTQYFGPGTRLTVL.

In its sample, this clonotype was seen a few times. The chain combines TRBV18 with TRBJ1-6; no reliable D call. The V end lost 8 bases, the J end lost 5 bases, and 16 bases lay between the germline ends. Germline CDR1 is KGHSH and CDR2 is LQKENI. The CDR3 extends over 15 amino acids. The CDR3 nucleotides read TGTGCCAGCGGGTCGACCGAGAGGAATAATTCACCCCTCCACTTT. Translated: CASGSTERNNSPLHF.

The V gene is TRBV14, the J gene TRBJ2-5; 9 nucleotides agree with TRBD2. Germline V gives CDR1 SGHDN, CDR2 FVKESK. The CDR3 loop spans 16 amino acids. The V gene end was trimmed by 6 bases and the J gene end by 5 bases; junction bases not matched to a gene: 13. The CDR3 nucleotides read TGTGCCAGCAGTAAACGGCTAGCGGGACTCGGGGAGACCCAGTACTTC. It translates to CASSKRLAGLGETQYF.

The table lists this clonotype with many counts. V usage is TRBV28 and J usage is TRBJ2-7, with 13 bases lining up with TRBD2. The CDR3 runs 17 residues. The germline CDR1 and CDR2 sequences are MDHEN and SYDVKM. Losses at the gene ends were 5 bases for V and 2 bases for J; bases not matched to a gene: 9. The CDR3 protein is CASSPHLGTSGTYEQYF. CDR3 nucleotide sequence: TGTGCCAGCAGTCCACACCTGGGGACTAGCGGGACCTACGAGCAGTACTTC.

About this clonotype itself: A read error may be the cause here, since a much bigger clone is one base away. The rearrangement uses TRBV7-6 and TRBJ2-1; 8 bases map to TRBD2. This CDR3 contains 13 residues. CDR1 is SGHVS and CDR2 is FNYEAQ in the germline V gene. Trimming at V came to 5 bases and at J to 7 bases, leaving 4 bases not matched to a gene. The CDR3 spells CASSTGLANEQFF. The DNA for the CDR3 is TGTGCCAGCAGCACCGGACTAGCAAATGAGCAGTTCTTC.

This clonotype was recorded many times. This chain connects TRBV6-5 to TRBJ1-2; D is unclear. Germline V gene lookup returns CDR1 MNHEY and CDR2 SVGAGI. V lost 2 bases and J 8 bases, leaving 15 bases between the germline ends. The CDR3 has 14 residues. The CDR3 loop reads CASSYLRTVLGYTF. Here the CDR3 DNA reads TGTGCCAGCAGTTACCTCAGGACGGTTTTGGGCTACACCTTC.

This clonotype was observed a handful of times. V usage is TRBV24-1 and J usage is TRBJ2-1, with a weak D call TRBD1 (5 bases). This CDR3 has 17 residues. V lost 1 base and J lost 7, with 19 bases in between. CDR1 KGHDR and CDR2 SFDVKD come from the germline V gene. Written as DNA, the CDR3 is TGTGCCACCAGTGATTTTGGCGGTGGCAGGGTTGGAAATGAGCAGTTCTTC. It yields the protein CATSDFGGGRVGNEQFF.

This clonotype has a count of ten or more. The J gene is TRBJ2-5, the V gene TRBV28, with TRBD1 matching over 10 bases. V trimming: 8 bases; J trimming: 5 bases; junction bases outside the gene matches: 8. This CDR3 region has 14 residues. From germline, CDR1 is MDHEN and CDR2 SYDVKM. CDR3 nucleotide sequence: TGTGCCAGCGTGGGACAGGGGCCCGTCGAGACCCAGTACTTC. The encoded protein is CASVGQGPVETQYF.

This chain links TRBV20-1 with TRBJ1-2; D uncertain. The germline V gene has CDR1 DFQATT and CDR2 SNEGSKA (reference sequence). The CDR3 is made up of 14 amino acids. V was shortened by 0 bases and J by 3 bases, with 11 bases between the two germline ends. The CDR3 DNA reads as TGCAGTGCTAGAGATACCCAGCGCGACTATGGCTACACCTTC. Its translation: CSARDTQRDYGYTF.

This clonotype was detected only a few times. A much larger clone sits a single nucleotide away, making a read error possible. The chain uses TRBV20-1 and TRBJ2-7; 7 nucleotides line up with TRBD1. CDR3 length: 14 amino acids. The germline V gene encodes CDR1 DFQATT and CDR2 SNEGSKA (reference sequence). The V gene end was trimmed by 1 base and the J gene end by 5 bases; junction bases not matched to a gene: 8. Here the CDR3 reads CSARVPDRADEQYF. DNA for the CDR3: TGCAGTGCTAGAGTCCCCGACAGGGCTGACGAGCAGTACTTC.

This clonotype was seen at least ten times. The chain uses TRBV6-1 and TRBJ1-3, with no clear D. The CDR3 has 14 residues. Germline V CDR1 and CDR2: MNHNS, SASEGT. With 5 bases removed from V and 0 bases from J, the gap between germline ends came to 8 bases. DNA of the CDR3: TGTGCCAGCAGTTGGCAGAACTCTGGAAACACCATATATTTT. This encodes CASSWQNSGNTIYF.

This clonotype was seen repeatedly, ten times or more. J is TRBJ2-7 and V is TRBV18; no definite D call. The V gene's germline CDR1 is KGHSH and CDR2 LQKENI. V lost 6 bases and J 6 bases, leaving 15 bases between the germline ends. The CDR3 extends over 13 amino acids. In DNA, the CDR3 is TGTGCCAGCTCCCCCAATTGGCAGGCCGAGCAGTACTTC. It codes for CASSPNWQAEQYF.

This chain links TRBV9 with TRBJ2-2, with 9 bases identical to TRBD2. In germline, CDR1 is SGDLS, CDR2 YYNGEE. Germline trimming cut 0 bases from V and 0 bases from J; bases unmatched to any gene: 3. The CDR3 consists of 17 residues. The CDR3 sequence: CASSVAGTSSNTGELFF. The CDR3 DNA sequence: TGTGCCAGCAGCGTAGCCGGGACTAGCTCGAACACCGGGGAGCTGTTTTTT.

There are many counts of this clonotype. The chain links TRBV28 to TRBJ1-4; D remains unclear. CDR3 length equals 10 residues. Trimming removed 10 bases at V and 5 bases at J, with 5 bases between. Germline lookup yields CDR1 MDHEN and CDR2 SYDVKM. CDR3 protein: CATENEKLFF. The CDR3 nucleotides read TGTGCCACCGAAAATGAAAAACTGTTTTTT.

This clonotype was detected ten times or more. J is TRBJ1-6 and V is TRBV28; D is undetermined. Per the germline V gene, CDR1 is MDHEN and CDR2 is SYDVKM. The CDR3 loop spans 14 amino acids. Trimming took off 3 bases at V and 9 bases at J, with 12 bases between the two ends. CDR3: CASSLRARGSPLHF. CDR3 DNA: TGTGCCAGCAGTTTGAGGGCGCGGGGTTCACCCCTCCACTTT. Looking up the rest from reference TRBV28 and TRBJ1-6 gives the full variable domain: DVKVTQSSRYLVKRTGEKVFLECVQDMDHENMFWYRQDPGLGLRLIYFSYDVKMKEKGDIPEGYSVSREKKERFSLILESASTNQTSMYLCASSLRARGSPLHFGNGTRLTVT.

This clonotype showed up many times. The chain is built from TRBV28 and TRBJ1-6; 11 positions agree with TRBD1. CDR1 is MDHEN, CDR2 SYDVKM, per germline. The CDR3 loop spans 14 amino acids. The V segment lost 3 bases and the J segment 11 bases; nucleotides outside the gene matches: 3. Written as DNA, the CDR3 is TGTGCCAGCAGTTTTGGACAGGGGGCTACACCCCTCCACTTT. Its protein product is CASSFGQGATPLHF.

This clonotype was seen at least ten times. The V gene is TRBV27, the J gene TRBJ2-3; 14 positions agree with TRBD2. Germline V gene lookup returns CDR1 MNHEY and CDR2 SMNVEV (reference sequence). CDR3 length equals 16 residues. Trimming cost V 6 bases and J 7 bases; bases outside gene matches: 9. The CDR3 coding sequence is TGTGCCAGCAGCACTCCGGGACTAGCGGGAGCATATACGCAGTATTTT. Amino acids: CASSTPGLAGAYTQYF.

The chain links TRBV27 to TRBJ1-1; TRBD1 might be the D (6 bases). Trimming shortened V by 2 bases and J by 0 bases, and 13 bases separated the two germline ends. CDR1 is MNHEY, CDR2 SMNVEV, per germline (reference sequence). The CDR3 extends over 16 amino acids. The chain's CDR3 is CASSLSGGVLNTEAFF. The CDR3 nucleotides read TGTGCCAGCAGTTTAAGTGGGGGCGTTCTGAACACTGAAGCTTTCTTT.